One sample yielded the 14 T cell receptor beta chains listed below, sequenced in a study of blood T cell repertoires in COVID-19. The table came from immunoSEQ multiplex PCR; TCRdb's copy has only in-frame clones and leaves some out. Here the sample spans hundreds of thousands of clones, about 86% being singletons. The source material was PBMCs or T cells enriched from blood (not recorded which). Every receptor here comes from a woman in her forties with acute COVID-19.

V is TRBV7-2 and J is TRBJ2-7; TRBD1 matches at 11 bases. This CDR3 has 15 residues. With 6 bases clipped from V and 2 bases from J, the junction kept 6 bases outside the gene matches. Germline-derived CDR1 and CDR2 are SGHTA and FQGNSA. The CDR3: CASRPRTGGAYEQYF. The CDR3 region has the DNA TGTGCCAGCAGACCTCGGACAGGGGGCGCCTACGAGCAGTACTTC.

The V gene is TRBV28, the J gene TRBJ1-2; TRBD1 matches at 8 bases. V lost 3 bases, J lost 8 bases, and 11 bases stayed unmatched. From germline, CDR1 is MDHEN and CDR2 SYDVKM. CDR3 length: 15 amino acids. CDR3: CASSFLVLQGGGYTF. The CDR3 DNA reads as TGTGCCAGCAGTTTTCTAGTCCTACAGGGGGGCGGCTACACCTTC.

The V gene is TRBV7-2, the J gene TRBJ2-1; no clear D. Deletions cut 2 bases from V and 8 bases from J, with 4 bases between. This CDR3 has 11 residues. Looked up from germline, CDR1 is SGHTA and CDR2 is FQGNSA. CDR3 region: CASSLYYEQFF. DNA of the CDR3: TGTGCCAGCAGCTTATATTATGAGCAGTTCTTC.

This chain joins TRBV7-9 and TRBJ2-1, with a tentative D call TRBD1 (6 bases). CDR3 length: 15 amino acids. Germline V gene lookup returns CDR1 SEHNR and CDR2 FQNEAQ (reference sequence). The V and J ends lost 5 bases and 0 bases respectively, with 11 bases between them. The CDR3 here is CASSPRGSSYNEQFF. Written as DNA, the CDR3 is TGTGCCAGCAGCCCGAGGGGGAGCTCCTACAATGAGCAGTTCTTC.

The gene calls are TRBV23-1 and TRBJ1-6; 9 bases line up with TRBD1. TRBV23-1 is sorted into the ORF group, with uncertain function. The V and J ends lost 5 bases and 7 bases, in that order; junction bases with no gene match: 6. This CDR3 is built from 15 residues. CDR3 loop: CASSVDRGFNSPLHF. The CDR3 DNA sequence: TGCGCCAGCAGTGTTGACAGGGGGTTCAATTCACCCCTCCACTTT.

Only one count was recorded for this clone. This chain connects TRBV11-2 to TRBJ1-2; the match to TRBD1 covers 7 bases. Per germline, CDR1 SGHAT and CDR2 FQNNGV. The V segment lost 5 bases and the J segment 6 bases; nucleotides outside the gene matches: 9. The CDR3 runs 14 residues. The CDR3 bases are TGTGCCAGCAGCGTGGGACAGTTTATAAATGGCTACACCTTC. Protein sequence: CASSVGQFINGYTF.

The chain couples TRBV6-1 to TRBJ1-3; TRBD1 might be the D (6 bases). This CDR3 region has 17 residues. Germline CDR1 and CDR2: MNHNS and SASEGT. V was shortened by 1 base and J by 2 bases, with 15 bases between the two germline ends. This CDR3 is CASSEGAGEKPGNTIYF. CDR3 bases: TGTGCCAGCAGTGAAGGGGCAGGGGAGAAGCCTGGAAACACCATATATTTT.

This chain uses TRBV19 with TRBJ1-2, with D possibly matching TRBD1 (5 bases). This CDR3 has 14 residues. V was shortened by 6 bases and J by 0 bases, with 11 bases between the two germline ends. Germline V gives CDR1 LNHDA, CDR2 SQIVND (reference sequence). The CDR3 here is CASRPGHPNYGYTF. The CDR3 bases are TGTGCCAGTAGACCAGGACACCCTAACTATGGCTACACCTTC.

For the CDR3, the DNA is TGCGCCAGCGCGGGACAGGGACTCAATCAGCCCCAGCATTTT. Translation: CASAGQGLNQPQHF. V usage is TRBV10-2 and J usage is TRBJ1-5; 9 bases line up with TRBD1. The V segment lost 8 bases and the J segment 3 bases; nucleotides outside the gene matches: 5. CDR3 length: 14 amino acids. Germline V gene data show CDR1 as WSHSY and CDR2 as SAAADI.

The rearrangement uses TRBV13 and TRBJ2-3, with TRBD2 matching 7 bases. Germline CDR1 is PRHDT and CDR2 is FYEKMQ (reference sequence). This CDR3 has 17 residues. Losses at the gene ends were 4 bases for V and 5 bases for J; bases not matched to a gene: 15. CDR3 in DNA: TGTGCCAGCAGCTCCCGCCCCGTCACTAGCGCCGGAGATACGCAGTATTTT. Translation gives CASSSRPVTSAGDTQYF.

CDR3 bases: TGCGCCAGCAGCCAGGGCCGGGAGCTGTTTTTT. Protein: CASSQGRELFF. The rearrangement joins TRBV4-1 to TRBJ2-2; D gene unclear. The CDR3 consists of 11 residues. Per the germline V gene, CDR1 is MGHRA and CDR2 is YSYEKL. V gave up 3 bases and J gave up 9 bases, with 5 bases separating them.

The rearrangement joins TRBV6-2 or TRBV6-3 to TRBJ2-5; 8 nucleotides align to TRBD1. The V and J ends lost 6 bases and 4 bases, in that order; junction bases with no gene match: 10. CDR1 is MNHEY and CDR2 is SVGEGT in the germline V gene. The CDR3 runs 15 residues. The CDR3 protein is CASSPLPDRAETQYF. In nucleotides, the CDR3 is TGTGCCAGCAGCCCTTTACCGGACAGGGCAGAGACCCAGTACTTC.

The rearrangement links TRBV28 to TRBJ1-5; possible D gene TRBD1, 6 bases. The CDR3 runs to 19 residues. Germline assignment: CDR1 MDHEN and CDR2 SYDVKM. V lost 2 bases and J 2 bases, leaving 22 bases between the germline ends. Here the CDR3 reads CASSLRGGEYYRRNQPQHF. The CDR3 nucleotides are TGTGCCAGCAGTTTAAGGGGGGGCGAATACTATCGCCGCAATCAGCCCCAGCATTTT.

This chain connects TRBV28 to TRBJ2-7; 12 bases are a match to TRBD2. CDR1 is MDHEN, CDR2 SYDVKM, per germline. Trimming removed 5 bases from V and 5 bases from J; junction bases left unmatched: 4. This CDR3 region has 14 residues. CDR3 sequence reads: CASSRTSGKDEQYF. The CDR3 DNA reads TGTGCCAGCAGTAGGACTAGCGGGAAGGACGAGCAGTACTTC.